One and the same sample provided the 22 T cell receptor beta chains below, sequenced in a study of patients and donors after allogeneic stem cell transplantation. TCRdb used MiXCR to reprocess the RT-PCR reads, holding one entry per CDR3 protein. This table has about a million distinct CDR3 sequences, approximately 19% appearing once. Sequenced material: blood, either unsorted or a sorted T cell fraction (not recorded which). These receptors all come from a human donor who was either an allogeneic HSCT recipient or a stem cell or donor lymphocyte infusion donor (not recorded which). It is not recorded whose cells these are; they may come from a transplant donor.

This CDR3 is CSARAHSGNTIYF. Here the CDR3 DNA reads TGCAGTGCTAGAGCACACTCTGGAAACACCATATATTTT. The rearrangement uses TRBV20-1 and TRBJ1-3; no clear D. V lost 1 base and J 0 bases, leaving 4 bases between the germline ends. The CDR3 spans 13 residues. In germline, CDR1 is DFQATT, CDR2 SNEGSKA (reference sequence).

V and J are TRBV7-2 and TRBJ1-2; D might be TRBD1 (5 bases). V was trimmed by 2 bases and J by 8 bases, leaving 24 bases between them. The germline gives CDR1 SGHTA, CDR2 FQGNSA. CDR3 size: 17 residues. The CDR3 here is CASSLSSWKGTMEGYTF. CDR3 sequence (DNA): TGTGCCAGCAGCTTATCATCCTGGAAGGGGACTATGGAAGGCTACACCTTC. Based on the CDR3 plus reference TRBV7-2 and TRBJ1-2, the full variable domain is GAGVSQSPSNKVTEKGKDVELRCDPISGHTALYWYRQSLGQGLEFLIYFQGNSAPDKSGLPSDRFSAERTGGSVSTLTIQRTQQEDSAVYLCASSLSSWKGTMEGYTFGSGTRLTVV.

The CDR3 DNA follows: TGTGCCAGCAGCCGAAGCGGGAGGGCCGGGGAGACCCAGTACTTC. Translation gives CASSRSGRAGETQYF. This sequence joins TRBV7-9 and TRBJ2-5, with 10 nucleotides matching TRBD2. The CDR3 is made up of 15 amino acids. In germline, CDR1 is SEHNR, CDR2 FQNEAQ (reference sequence). The V segment lost 5 bases and the J segment 5 bases; nucleotides outside the gene matches: 8.

Ten or more counts support this clonotype. J is TRBJ2-1 and V is TRBV4-1, with D uncertain. The germline gives CDR1 MGHRA, CDR2 YSYEKL. V lost 0 bases and J 9 bases, leaving 3 bases between the germline ends. This CDR3 contains 11 residues. The CDR3 sequence: CASSQDGEQFF. CDR3 nucleotides: TGCGCCAGCAGCCAAGATGGTGAGCAGTTCTTC.

This clonotype was observed a handful of times. The rearrangement uses TRBV10-3 and TRBJ1-2, with a tentative D call TRBD1 (6 bases). The CDR3 is 15 amino acids. V gave up 6 bases and J gave up 4 bases, with 18 bases separating them. Per germline, CDR1 ENHRY and CDR2 SYGVKD. CDR3: CAIRDPTGSSYGYTF. In DNA, the CDR3 is TGTGCCATCAGGGACCCGACAGGCTCATCCTATGGCTACACCTTC.

CDR3 region: CASSLGRGSGVVEAFF. DNA of the CDR3: TGTGCCAGCAGCCTGGGTCGGGGGTCGGGAGTCGTTGAAGCTTTCTTT. The rearrangement joins TRBV12-3 or TRBV12-4 to TRBJ1-1; perhaps TRBD1 as D (5 bases). V was cut by 6 bases and J by 7 bases, with 24 bases left in between. The CDR3 covers 16 residues.

This clonotype was seen more than once but under ten times. This chain uses TRBV11-2 with TRBJ1-2; unclear D gene. This CDR3 has 16 amino acids. Germline lookup yields CDR1 SGHAT and CDR2 FQNNGV. Trimming pared 5 bases from V and 5 bases from J, leaving 21 bases between. CDR3 protein: CASSRVGRGTIYGYTF. For the CDR3, the DNA is TGTGCCAGCAGCCGCGTAGGGCGGGGTACCATTTATGGCTACACCTTC.

The V call is TRBV6-5, the J call TRBJ2-3, with 8 bases fitting TRBD2. CDR3 length: 15 amino acids. V shed 3 bases, J shed 4 bases, and the junction held 6 bases outside the gene matches. CDR1 is MNHEY and CDR2 is SVGAGI in the germline V gene. CDR3 in DNA: TGTGCCAGCAGTTATTTGACTAGCGTTCCAGATACGCAGTATTTT. It is translated as CASSYLTSVPDTQYF.

This clonotype was seen a handful of times. This chain connects TRBV20-1 to TRBJ1-2, with D possibly matching TRBD1 (5 bases). CDR1 DFQATT and CDR2 SNEGSKA come from the germline V gene (reference sequence). The CDR3 runs to 16 residues. V was trimmed by 1 base and J by 2 bases, leaving 17 bases between them. CDR3: CSARGTRPGQNYGYTF. CDR3 sequence (DNA): TGCAGTGCTAGAGGTACTCGCCCGGGGCAGAACTATGGCTACACCTTC.

This clonotype came up a few times. This chain connects TRBV5-1 to TRBJ2-3; tentatively, D is TRBD2 (6 bases). Trimming shortened V by 0 bases and J by 1 base, and 12 bases separated the two germline ends. Looked up from germline, CDR1 is SGHRS and CDR2 is YFSETQ. This CDR3 is 16 amino acids long. The DNA for the CDR3 is TGCGCCAGCAGCTTGGGCGGGACCAAAGGCACAGATACGCAGTATTTT. The encoded protein is CASSLGGTKGTDTQYF.

The V call is TRBV20-1, the J call TRBJ2-7; the D gene is possibly TRBD1 (5 bases). V lost 5 bases and J lost 4, with 18 bases in between. CDR1 is DFQATT and CDR2 is SNEGSKA in the germline V gene (reference sequence). This CDR3 contains 14 residues. This CDR3 is CSAVSAQGSYEQYF. CDR3 DNA: TGCAGTGCTGTGTCGGCTCAGGGTTCGTACGAGCAGTACTTC.

The chain recombines TRBV10-3 with TRBJ1-2; 7 bases match TRBD1. CDR3 length equals 15 residues. Per germline, CDR1 ENHRY and CDR2 SYGVKD. V shed 3 bases and J 4 bases; nucleotides not matched to a gene: 8. The CDR3 is CAISDEQGRFYGYTF. In DNA, the CDR3 is TGTGCCATCAGTGATGAACAGGGGAGGTTCTATGGCTACACCTTC.

This clonotype was detected only a few times. The chain is built from TRBV25-1 and TRBJ2-7; possible D gene TRBD1, 6 bases. Looked up from germline, CDR1 is MGHDK and CDR2 is SYGVNS. The ends were cut back, 4 bases at V and 7 bases at J, with 11 bases in the middle. This CDR3 is built from 12 residues. The CDR3 sequence: CASSGRTAEQYF. The CDR3 DNA is TGTGCCAGCAGTGGCAGGACAGCTGAGCAGTACTTC.

This clonotype was counted ten times or more. The CDR3 DNA is TGTGCCAGCAGTATCCGACGTACGATCTACAATGAGCAGTTCTTC. Its translation is CASSIRRTIYNEQFF. V is TRBV27 and J is TRBJ2-1, with D uncertain. The CDR3 length is 15 residues. V was clipped by 5 bases and J by 3 bases, with 14 bases between them. The germline CDR1 and CDR2 sequences are MNHEY and SMNVEV (reference sequence).

This clonotype was counted a few times. This chain uses TRBV7-9 with TRBJ2-5, with 7 bases that match TRBD2. Germline lookup yields CDR1 SEHNR and CDR2 FQNEAQ (reference sequence). This CDR3 has 17 residues. J was trimmed by 7 bases and V by 5 bases; bases with no gene match: 19. CDR3: CASSRNLGGTIKRTQYF. The CDR3, as DNA: TGTGCCAGCAGCAGAAATCTAGGAGGGACTATCAAGAGGACCCAGTACTTC.

This clonotype was picked up a small number of times. The V gene is TRBV12-3 or TRBV12-4, the J gene TRBJ2-1; TRBD2 matches at 7 bases. Unmatched junction bases numbered 12, after V lost 8 bases and J lost 8 bases. This CDR3 region has 14 residues. CDR3 sequence (DNA): TGTGCCAGCGTTGGGGAGCTAGCGGCTCATGAGCAGTTCTTC. Protein product: CASVGELAAHEQFF.

The chain carries TRBV12-3 or TRBV12-4 and TRBJ2-5; 10 bases match TRBD2. The trim removed 7 bases at V and 1 base at J, leaving 6 bases unmatched. The CDR3 totals 15 residues. The CDR3 sequence is CASTPGLASQETQYF. The CDR3 nucleotides read TGTGCCAGCACCCCGGGACTAGCGAGCCAAGAGACCCAGTACTTC.

This clonotype has more than one count but fewer than ten. The CDR3 loop reads CASSTHRQRSGNTIYF. The CDR3 DNA is TGTGCCAGCAGCACACACAGACAGCGCTCTGGAAACACCATATATTTT. The chain carries TRBV11-3 and TRBJ1-3, with a tentative D call TRBD1 (5 bases). The V end lost 5 bases, the J end lost 0 bases, and 14 bases lay between the germline ends. This CDR3 region has 16 residues. Looked up from germline, CDR1 is SGHNT and CDR2 is YENEEA.

This clonotype was counted only a few times. The V gene is TRBV5-1, the J gene TRBJ2-5, with TRBD2 as a possible D gene (6 bases). The CDR3 contains 14 residues. V was clipped by 4 bases and J by 1 base, with 11 bases between them. Per germline, CDR1 SGHRS and CDR2 YFSETQ. CDR3 DNA sequence: TGCGCCAGCAGCAGACTTAGCGGCCAAGAGACCCAGTACTTC. Translated: CASSRLSGQETQYF.

This rearrangement joins TRBV28 to TRBJ2-5; 7 nucleotides match TRBD2. From germline, CDR1 is MDHEN and CDR2 SYDVKM. CDR3 length: 15 amino acids. Losses at the gene ends were 5 bases for V and 4 bases for J; bases not matched to a gene: 10. CDR3 in DNA: TGTGCCAGCAGTCCAAACCAGCCGGGAGGAGAGACCCAGTACTTC. This codes for CASSPNQPGGETQYF.

The sample holds a few counts of this clonotype. The chain carries TRBV12-3 or TRBV12-4 and TRBJ1-2, with unresolved D. Trimming took off 3 bases at V and 0 bases at J, with 14 bases between the two ends. The CDR3 is 16 amino acids. The CDR3 spells CASSLTRSPSNYGYTF. The CDR3 coding sequence is TGTGCCAGCAGTTTGACCCGGAGTCCATCTAACTATGGCTACACCTTC.

This clonotype was observed a handful of times. The chain has TRBV9 and TRBJ1-4; TRBD1 matches 11 bases. The length of the CDR3 is 17 residues. The junction had 7 bases not matched to a gene; V was cut back by 0 bases and J by 6 bases. Germline CDR1 is SGDLS and CDR2 is YYNGEE. This chain's CDR3 is CASSVAAGQGEDEKLFF. The CDR3 DNA sequence: TGTGCCAGCAGCGTAGCTGCGGGACAGGGGGAAGATGAAAAACTGTTTTTT. Variable domain in full (rest from reference TRBV9 and TRBJ1-4): DSGVTQTPKHLITATGQRVTLRCSPRSGDLSVYWYQQSLDQGLQFLIQYYNGEERAKGNILERFSAQQFPDLHSELNLSSLELGDSALYFCASSVAAGQGEDEKLFFGSGTQLSVL.